This entry lists 24 T cell receptor beta chains sequenced from one sample in a study of shared clonotypes between healthy human individuals. CD45RO-negative cells were positively selected for CCR7, leaving out terminally differentiated effector memory CD45RA+ cells. Some clones are missing from TCRdb's copy, which holds only in-frame ones; the method was immunoSEQ multiplex PCR. The sample shows around 580,000 clones, roughly 98% of them seen only once. Sequenced: naive CD8+ T cells sorted from blood. Every receptor here comes from a man aged 25-45 years in good health.

The CDR3 DNA reads TGTGCCAGCAGTTTATCATGGGGGTCCGGTGGGGAGCAGTACTTC. Protein product: CASSLSWGSGGEQYF. The chain joins TRBV27 to TRBJ2-7; D might be TRBD1 or TRBD2, each matching 5 bases. V lost 0 bases and J lost 7, with 16 bases in between. CDR3 length: 15 residues. From germline, CDR1 is MNHEY and CDR2 SMNVEV (reference sequence).

The V and J genes are TRBV10-3 and TRBJ1-1; 9 bases map to TRBD1. The germline CDR1 and CDR2 sequences are ENHRY and SYGVKD. Trimming took 3 bases from V and 4 from J; bases not matched to a gene: 6. The CDR3 consists of 15 residues. The CDR3 region is CAISDTGGAITEAFF. The CDR3 nucleotides are TGTGCCATCAGTGACACAGGGGGCGCGATCACTGAAGCTTTCTTT.

The chain has TRBV11-3 and TRBJ2-3, with D unclear. The V gene's germline CDR1 is SGHNT and CDR2 YENEEA. The length of the CDR3 is 15 residues. V lost 5 bases, J lost 3 bases, and 15 bases lay in between. The CDR3 loop is CASSRTEIGTDTQYF. The CDR3 coding sequence is TGTGCCAGCAGCCGCACCGAAATTGGTACAGATACGCAGTATTTT.

Note on this clone: Other DNA sequences in the same sample also yield this CDR3. The DNA for the CDR3 is TGTGCCAGCAGCTTAGGGCCAGATACGCAGTATTTT. This codes for CASSLGPDTQYF. This sequence joins TRBV7-9 and TRBJ2-3; D is undetermined. The V end lost 1 base, the J end lost 4 bases, and 3 bases lay between the germline ends. The germline gives CDR1 SEHNR, CDR2 FQNEAQ (reference sequence). The CDR3 has 12 residues.

The CDR3 here is CATSRGLETYEQYF. CDR3 bases: TGTGCCACCAGCAGAGGTCTCGAAACCTACGAGCAGTACTTC. The V call is TRBV15, the J call TRBJ2-7; D gene ambiguous. V was cut by 1 base and J by 2 bases, with 9 bases left in between. This CDR3 contains 14 residues. Germline CDR1 reads LNHNV; CDR2 reads YYDKDF (reference sequence).

This clone appeared a single time. The chain recombines TRBV6-1 with TRBJ2-1, with 7 nucleotides matching TRBD2. CDR3 length: 15 residues. Germline V CDR1 and CDR2: MNHNS, SASEGT. Trimming cost V 4 bases and J 6 bases; bases outside gene matches: 9. The CDR3 coding sequence is TGTGCCAGCAGTGGGGGGAGGGGTGCCCTCAATGAGCAGTTCTTC. Its translation is CASSGGRGALNEQFF.

CDR3 coding DNA: TGTGCCAGCTTGGAGGGACCTACCTACGAGCAGTACTTC. Translation: CASLEGPTYEQYF. This sequence joins TRBV5-5 and TRBJ2-7; D may be TRBD2 (6 bases). The CDR3 consists of 13 residues. Germline lookup yields CDR1 SGHKS and CDR2 YYEKEE (reference sequence). The germline V and J ends were trimmed by 7 bases and 2 bases, with 13 bases remaining between them.

This chain connects TRBV11-1 to TRBJ1-1, with D uncertain. Deletions cut 5 bases from V and 0 bases from J, with 13 bases between. The CDR3 is made up of 15 amino acids. Germline CDR1 is SGHAT and CDR2 is FQDESV (reference sequence). CDR3 nucleotide sequence: TGTGCCAGCAGCCCCCACGTGGGTTTGAACACTGAAGCTTTCTTT. Translation gives CASSPHVGLNTEAFF.

V and J are TRBV6-5 and TRBJ1-2; possibly TRBD1 for D (5 bases). This CDR3 has 14 residues. The germline V gene encodes CDR1 MNHEY and CDR2 SVGAGI. V was trimmed by 0 bases and J by 3 bases, leaving 8 bases between them. In nucleotides, the CDR3 is TGTGCCAGCAGTTACTCGATGGGGGACTATGGCTACACCTTC. This gives the protein CASSYSMGDYGYTF.

The table lists this clone with a count of one. The chain uses TRBV11-2 and TRBJ2-1, with 8 nucleotides matching TRBD2. Germline V CDR1 and CDR2: SGHAT, FQNNGV. V shed 5 bases, J shed 4 bases, and the junction held 10 bases outside the gene matches. CDR3 length: 16 residues. The CDR3 bases are TGTGCCAGCAGCCCCATTGAGACTAGCGTGTACAATGAGCAGTTCTTC. Its translation: CASSPIETSVYNEQFF.

The J gene is TRBJ2-3, the V gene TRBV6-1; TRBD1 matches at 8 bases. The CDR3 contains 16 residues. The germline CDR1 and CDR2 sequences are MNHNS and SASEGT. V was clipped by 3 bases and J by 2 bases; unmatched bases: 7. The CDR3: CASSDGTGLFTDTQYF. The DNA of the CDR3 is TGTGCCAGCAGTGATGGGACAGGCCTTTTCACAGATACGCAGTATTTT.

The chain combines TRBV7-9 with TRBJ2-1; 8 nucleotides align to TRBD2. The germline V gene has CDR1 SEHNR and CDR2 FQNEAQ (reference sequence). V gave up 3 bases and J gave up 5 bases; unmatched junction bases: 9. The CDR3 runs 16 residues. Here the CDR3 reads CASSFRSERGHNEQFF. CDR3 bases: TGTGCCAGCAGCTTCAGGTCTGAGCGGGGGCACAATGAGCAGTTCTTC. The full variable domain, with the rest looked up from reference TRBV7-9 and TRBJ2-1, is DTGVSQNPRHKITKRGQNVTFRCDPISEHNRLYWYRQTLGQGPEFLTYFQNEAQLEKSRLLSDRFSAERPKGSFSTLEIQRTEQGDSAMYLCASSFRSERGHNEQFFGPGTRLTVL.

The chain combines TRBV5-1 with TRBJ2-3; D may be TRBD1 or TRBD2 (6 bases each). The germline V gene has CDR1 SGHRS and CDR2 YFSETQ. This CDR3 region has 15 residues. V lost 4 bases and J lost 6, with 18 bases in between. CDR3 sequence: CASSLSGAGADTQYF. The CDR3, as DNA: TGCGCCAGCAGCCTTAGCGGTGCAGGGGCGGATACGCAGTATTTT.

The chain is built from TRBV27 and TRBJ2-3; 7 nucleotides line up with TRBD2. Germline V CDR1 and CDR2: MNHEY, SMNVEV (reference sequence). V shed 2 bases, J shed 3 bases, and the junction held 2 bases outside the gene matches. The CDR3 is 14 residues long. In nucleotides, the CDR3 is TGTGCCAGCAGTTTAAGCGGGGAGACAGATACGCAGTATTTT. Its protein product is CASSLSGETDTQYF.

CDR3 loop: CASSLRRGPLNTEAFF. The CDR3 region has the DNA TGCGCCAGCAGCTTGAGGCGTGGCCCATTGAACACTGAAGCTTTCTTT. The V call is TRBV5-1, the J call TRBJ1-1; D is unclear. The CDR3 is 16 residues long. CDR1 and CDR2 (germline): SGHRS, YFSETQ. V lost 1 base and J 0 bases, leaving 13 bases between the germline ends.

With regard to this clone: One end of the junction is discordant with germline, which a read error may explain. This chain uses TRBV7-7 with TRBJ2-5; D call uncertain. Germline CDR1 SSHAT, CDR2 FNYEAQ (reference sequence). The CDR3 runs 13 residues. The CDR3 nucleotides read TGTGCTAGCAGCTTACACCGCGGAGAGACCCAGTACTTC. Its protein is CASSLHRGETQYF. Combining the CDR3 with reference TRBV7-7 and TRBJ2-5 gives the whole variable domain GAGVSQSPRYKVTKRGQDVTLRCDPISSHATLYWYQQALGQGPEFLTYFNYEAQPDKSGLPSDRFSAERPEGSISTLTIQRTEQRDSAMYRCASSLHRGETQYFGPGTRLLVL.

The chain links TRBV6-6 to TRBJ2-5; perhaps TRBD2 as D (5 bases). This CDR3 is 13 amino acids long. CDR1 is MNHNY and CDR2 is SVGAGI in the germline V gene (reference sequence). Trimming took 5 bases from V and 1 from J, leaving 8 bases between them. The CDR3 nucleotides read TGTGCCAGCAGTGACTATATCCAAGAGACCCAGTACTTC. Amino acids: CASSDYIQETQYF.

The chain couples TRBV7-6 to TRBJ1-2; 7 bases fit TRBD1. CDR1 SGHVS and CDR2 FNYEAQ come from the germline V gene. The CDR3 runs to 12 residues. J gave up 7 bases and V 5 bases, and 4 bases lay outside the gene matches. CDR3 nucleotides: TGTGCCAGCAGCCCGACAGGGCTTGGCTACACCTTC. Its translation is CASSPTGLGYTF.

The rearrangement joins TRBV7-9 to TRBJ2-7, with TRBD2 identical over 9 bases. With 5 bases clipped from V and 2 bases from J, the junction kept 7 bases outside the gene matches. This CDR3 spans 15 amino acids. The germline V gene has CDR1 SEHNR and CDR2 FQNEAQ (reference sequence). CDR3 sequence reads: CASSPLAGLTYEQYF. CDR3 nucleotides: TGTGCCAGCAGCCCTCTAGCGGGATTAACCTACGAGCAGTACTTC.

This chain connects TRBV7-9 to TRBJ2-7; 11 bases map to TRBD1. In germline, CDR1 is SEHNR, CDR2 FQNEAQ (reference sequence). The CDR3 length is 17 residues. V dropped 1 base and J dropped 4; count of bases not matched to a gene: 9. The CDR3 protein is CASSLELGQGAAYEQYF. The CDR3 coding sequence is TGTGCCAGCAGCTTAGAGCTAGGACAGGGGGCGGCTTACGAGCAGTACTTC.

The chain combines TRBV28 with TRBJ2-3, with 11 bases identical to TRBD2. The CDR3 sequence is 20 residues long. Germline V gene lookup returns CDR1 MDHEN and CDR2 SYDVKM. The V gene end was trimmed by 4 bases and the J gene end by 2 bases; junction bases not matched to a gene: 17. CDR3 coding DNA: TGTGCCAGCAGTTACTTGCAACTAGCGGGAGAGCCTGGGGTCACAGATACGCAGTATTTT. This gives the protein CASSYLQLAGEPGVTDTQYF.

In DNA form, the CDR3 reads TGTGCCATCAGTGACCGGTCAATCGCGAACACTGAAGCTTTCTTT. Translated: CAISDRSIANTEAFF. The chain has TRBV10-3 and TRBJ1-1; D unresolved. V lost 3 bases, J lost 1 base, and 12 bases lay in between. CDR3 size: 15 residues. Germline loops: CDR1 ENHRY, CDR2 SYGVKD.

The chain combines TRBV7-9 with TRBJ2-3, with 8 bases aligning to TRBD2. The CDR3 sequence is 16 residues long. Trimming cost V 4 bases and J 1 base; bases outside gene matches: 7. Per the germline V gene, CDR1 is SEHNR and CDR2 is FQNEAQ (reference sequence). The CDR3 nucleotides are TGTGCCAGCAGCTCCCCAGCGGGAGCCGGCACAGATACGCAGTATTTT. Translated: CASSSPAGAGTDTQYF.

The gene calls are TRBV6-1 and TRBJ2-6, with D unresolved. V lost 4 bases to trimming and J lost 0 bases, with 10 bases between them. This CDR3 is 16 amino acids long. Per germline, CDR1 MNHNS and CDR2 SASEGT. CDR3 protein: CASSGTVYSGANVLTF. CDR3 coding DNA: TGTGCCAGCAGTGGGACGGTATACTCTGGGGCCAACGTCCTGACTTTC.